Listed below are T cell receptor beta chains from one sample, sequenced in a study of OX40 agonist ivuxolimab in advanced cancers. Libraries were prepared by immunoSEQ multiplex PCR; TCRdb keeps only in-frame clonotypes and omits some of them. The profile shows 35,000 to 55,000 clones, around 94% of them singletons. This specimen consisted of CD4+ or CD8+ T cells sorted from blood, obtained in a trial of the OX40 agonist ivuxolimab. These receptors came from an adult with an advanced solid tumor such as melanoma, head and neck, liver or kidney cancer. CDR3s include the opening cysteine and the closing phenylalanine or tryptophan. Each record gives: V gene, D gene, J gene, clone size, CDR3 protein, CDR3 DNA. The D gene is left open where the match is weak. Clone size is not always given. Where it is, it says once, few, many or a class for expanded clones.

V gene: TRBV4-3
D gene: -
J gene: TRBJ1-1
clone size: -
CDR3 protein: CASSQDLVGTEAFF
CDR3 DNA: TGCGCCAGCAGCCAAGATCTGGTGGGCACTGAAGCTTTCTTT

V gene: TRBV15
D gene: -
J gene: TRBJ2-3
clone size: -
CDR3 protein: CATSRDWGTDTQYF
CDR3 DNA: TGTGCCACCAGCAGAGATTGGGGCACAGATACGCAGTATTTT

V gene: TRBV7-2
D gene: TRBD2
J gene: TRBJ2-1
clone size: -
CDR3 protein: CASSAPGTSGRGNINEQFF
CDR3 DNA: TGTGCCAGCAGCGCCCCCGGGACTAGCGGGAGGGGAAACATTAATGAGCAGTTCTTC

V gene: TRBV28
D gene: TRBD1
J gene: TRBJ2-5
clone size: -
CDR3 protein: CASSSTDRPQETQYF
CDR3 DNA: TGTGCCAGCAGTTCAACGGACAGGCCCCAAGAGACCCAGTACTTC

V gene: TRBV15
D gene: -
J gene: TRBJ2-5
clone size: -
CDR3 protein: CATNEETGTEETQYF
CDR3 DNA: TGTGCCACCAACGAGGAAACCGGGACTGAAGAGACCCAGTACTTC

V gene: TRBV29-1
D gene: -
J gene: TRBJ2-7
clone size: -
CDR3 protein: CSVQVFPYEQYF
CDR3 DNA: TGCAGCGTCCAGGTCTTTCCCTACGAGCAGTACTTC

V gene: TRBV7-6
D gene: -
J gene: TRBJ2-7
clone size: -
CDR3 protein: CASSSGTSPGEQYF
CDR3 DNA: TGTGCCAGCAGCTCCGGGACTTCCCCGGGCGAGCAGTACTTC

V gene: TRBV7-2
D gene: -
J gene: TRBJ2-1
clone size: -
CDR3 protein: CASSLAGALIYNEQFF
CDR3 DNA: TGTGCCAGCAGCTTAGCAGGCGCCCTAATCTACAATGAGCAGTTCTTC

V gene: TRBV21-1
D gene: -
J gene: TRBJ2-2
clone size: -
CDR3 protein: CASSKALPLGSRRDTGELFF
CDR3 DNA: TGTGCCAGCAGCAAAGCCCTCCCTCTCGGCTCCCGACGGGACACCGGGGAGCTGTTTTTT

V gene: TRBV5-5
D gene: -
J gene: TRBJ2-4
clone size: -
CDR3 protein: CASSLEVGSDIQYF
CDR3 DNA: TGTGCCAGCAGCTTGGAGGTGGGCTCAGACATTCAGTACTTC

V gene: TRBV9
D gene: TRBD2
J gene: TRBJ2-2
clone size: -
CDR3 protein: CASSAAGGNTGELFF
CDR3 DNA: TGTGCCAGCAGCGCAGCGGGGGGGAACACCGGGGAGCTGTTTTTT

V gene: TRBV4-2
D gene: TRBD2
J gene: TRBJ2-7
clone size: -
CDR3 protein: CASSQGSGGLAGYEQYF
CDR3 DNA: TGTGCCAGCAGCCAAGGGTCCGGGGGACTAGCGGGTTACGAGCAGTACTTC

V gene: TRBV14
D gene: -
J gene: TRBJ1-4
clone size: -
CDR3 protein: CASSHGGGNEKLFF
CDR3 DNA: TGTGCCAGCAGCCACGGCGGGGGGAATGAAAAACTGTTTTTT

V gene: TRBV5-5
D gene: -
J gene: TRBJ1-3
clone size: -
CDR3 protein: CASRFEAFQSGNTIYF
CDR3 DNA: TGTGCCAGCAGGTTTGAGGCATTTCAGTCTGGAAACACCATATATTTT

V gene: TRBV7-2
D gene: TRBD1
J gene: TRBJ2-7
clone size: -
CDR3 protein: CASSLTDRGSYEQYF
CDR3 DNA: TGTGCCAGCAGCTTAACGGACAGGGGGTCCTACGAGCAGTACTTC

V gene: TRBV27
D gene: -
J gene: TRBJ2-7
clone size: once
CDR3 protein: CASSSSSYEQYF
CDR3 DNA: TGTGCCAGCAGTTCGAGCTCCTACGAGCAGTACTTC

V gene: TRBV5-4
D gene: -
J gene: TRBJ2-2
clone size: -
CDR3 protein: CASSLVRTVENTGELFF
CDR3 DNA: TGTGCCAGCAGCTTGGTCCGGACAGTGGAGAACACCGGGGAGCTGTTTTTT

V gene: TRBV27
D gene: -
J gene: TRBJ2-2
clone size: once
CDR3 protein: CASYDLTGELFF
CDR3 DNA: TGTGCCAGCTACGACTTGACCGGGGAGCTGTTTTTT